This T cell receptor beta chain originates from a study of blood T cell repertoires in COVID-19. Study details: Researchers got acute and convalescent COVID-19 samples from the United States, Italy and Spain. The analysed material was cDNA or gDNA that came from T cells, B-cell-depleted T cells, or PBMCs.

Original analysis: Reference gene primers were amplified, and this amplification served to estimate nucleated cell counts. Using immunoSEQ multiplex PCR, the repertoire was profiled, and TCRdb retains in-frame clones only, with some absent. That table furnishes V, J and clone size, whereas the DNA furnished D and trimming. This table has under 200,000 clones, approximately 91% appearing once. The CDR3 runs 14 residues. Losses at the gene ends were 3 bases for V and 1 base for J; bases not matched to a gene: 2. CDR1 and CDR2 from the germline V gene are MDHEN and SYDVKM. Seattle enrolled patients during active infection and tracked them longitudinally.

This rearrangement joins TRBV28 to TRBJ1-1, with 7 bases that match TRBD1. Sequenced input: peripheral blood. This clonotype was obtained from a man aged 18 to 35 with COVID-19, enrolled during active disease. The CDR3 nucleotides read TGTGCCAGCAGTTTCGGGACAGAGAACACTGAAGCTTTCTTT. Translation: CASSFGTENTEAFF.